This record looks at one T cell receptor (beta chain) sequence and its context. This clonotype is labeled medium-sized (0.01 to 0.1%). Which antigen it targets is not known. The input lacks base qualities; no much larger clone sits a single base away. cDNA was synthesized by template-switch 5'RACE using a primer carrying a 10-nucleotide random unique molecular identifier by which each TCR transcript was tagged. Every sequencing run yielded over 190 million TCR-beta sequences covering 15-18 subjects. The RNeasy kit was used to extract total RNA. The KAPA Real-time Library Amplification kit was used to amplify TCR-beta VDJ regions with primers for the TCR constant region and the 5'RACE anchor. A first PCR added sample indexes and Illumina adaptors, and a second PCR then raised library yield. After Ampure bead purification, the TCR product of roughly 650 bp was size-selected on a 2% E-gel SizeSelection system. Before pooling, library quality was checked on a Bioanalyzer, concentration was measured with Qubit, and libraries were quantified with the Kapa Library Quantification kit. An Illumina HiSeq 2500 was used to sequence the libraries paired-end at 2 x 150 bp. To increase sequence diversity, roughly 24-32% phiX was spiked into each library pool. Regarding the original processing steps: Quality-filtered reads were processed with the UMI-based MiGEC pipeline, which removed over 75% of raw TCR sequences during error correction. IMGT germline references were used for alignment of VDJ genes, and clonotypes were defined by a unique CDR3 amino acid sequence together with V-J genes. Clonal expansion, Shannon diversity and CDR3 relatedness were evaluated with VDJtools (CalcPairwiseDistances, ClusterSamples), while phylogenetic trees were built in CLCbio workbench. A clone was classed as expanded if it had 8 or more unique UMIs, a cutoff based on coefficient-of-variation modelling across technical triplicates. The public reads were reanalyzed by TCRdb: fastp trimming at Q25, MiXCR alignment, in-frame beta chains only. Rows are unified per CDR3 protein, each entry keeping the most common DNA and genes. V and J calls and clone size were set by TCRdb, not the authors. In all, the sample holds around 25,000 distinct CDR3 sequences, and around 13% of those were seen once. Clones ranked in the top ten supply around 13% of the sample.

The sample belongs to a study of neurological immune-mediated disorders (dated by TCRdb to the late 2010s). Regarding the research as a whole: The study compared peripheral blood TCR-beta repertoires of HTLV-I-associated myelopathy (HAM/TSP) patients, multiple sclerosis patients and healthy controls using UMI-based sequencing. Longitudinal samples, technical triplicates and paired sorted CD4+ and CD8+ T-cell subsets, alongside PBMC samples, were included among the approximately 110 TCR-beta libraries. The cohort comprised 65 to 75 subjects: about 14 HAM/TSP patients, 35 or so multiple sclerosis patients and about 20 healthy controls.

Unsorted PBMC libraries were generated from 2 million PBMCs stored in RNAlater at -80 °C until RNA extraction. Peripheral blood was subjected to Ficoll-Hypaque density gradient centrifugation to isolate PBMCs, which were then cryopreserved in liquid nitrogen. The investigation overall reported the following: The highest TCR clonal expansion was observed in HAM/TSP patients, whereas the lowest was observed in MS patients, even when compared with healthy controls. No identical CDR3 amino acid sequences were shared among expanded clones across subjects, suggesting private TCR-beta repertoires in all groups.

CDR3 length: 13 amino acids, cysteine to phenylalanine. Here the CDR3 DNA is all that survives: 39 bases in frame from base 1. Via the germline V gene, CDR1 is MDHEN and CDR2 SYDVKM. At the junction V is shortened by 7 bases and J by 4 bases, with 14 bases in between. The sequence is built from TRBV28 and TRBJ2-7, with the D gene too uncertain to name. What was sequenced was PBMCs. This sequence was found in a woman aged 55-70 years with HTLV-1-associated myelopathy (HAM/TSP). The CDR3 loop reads CASNYPGRYEQYF. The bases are TGTGCCAGCAACTACCCAGGCAGGTACGAGCAGTACTTC.